Included here is one T cell receptor (beta chain) sequence, with context. Its antigen is as yet unknown. Other DNA sequences of this sample code for an identical CDR3. Trimming removed 1 base from V and 1 base from J, with 7 bases in between. The length of the CDR3 is 14 residues. CDR1 and CDR2 from the germline V gene are KGHSH and LQKENI. The PCR used 60 Vbeta and 13 Jbeta primers. Profiling relied on immunoSEQ multiplex PCR, and the TCRdb table lists in-frame clones only, not all of them. The sample contains 70,000 to 85,000 clones, roughly 72% of which appear only once. The sample originates from a study of cytomegalovirus exposure and HLA in healthy donors. Study-wide points: Differences between HLA loci emerged in a later analysis of TCR association rates, with DRB1 most and HLA-C fewest. Cytomegalovirus-associated status was assigned to roughly 160 TCR beta chains.

V and J are TRBV18 and TRBJ1-1; weak D call: TRBD1 (5 bases). The sample comprised PBMCs. The source is a man aged 35-49 years in good health and CMV-seropositive. The CDR3 loop reads CASSPLTANTEAFF. The CDR3 DNA follows: TGTGCCAGCTCACCACTGACAGCGAACACTGAAGCTTTCTTT.